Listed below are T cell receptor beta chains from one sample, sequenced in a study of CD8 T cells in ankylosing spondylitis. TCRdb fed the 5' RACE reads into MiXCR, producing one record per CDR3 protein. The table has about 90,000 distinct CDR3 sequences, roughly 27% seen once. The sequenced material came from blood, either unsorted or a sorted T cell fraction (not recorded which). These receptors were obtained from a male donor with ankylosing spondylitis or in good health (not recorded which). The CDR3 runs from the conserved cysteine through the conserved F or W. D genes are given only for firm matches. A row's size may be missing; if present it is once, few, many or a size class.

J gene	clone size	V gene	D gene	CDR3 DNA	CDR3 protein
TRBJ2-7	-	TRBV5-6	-	TGTGCCAGCAGCCGAACGGACAGCTACGAGCAGTACTTC	CASSRTDSYEQYF
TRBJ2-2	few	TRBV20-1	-	TGCAGTGCAACAGGGTTGGACACCGGGGAGCTGTTTTTT	CSATGLDTGELFF
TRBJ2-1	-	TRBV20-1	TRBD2	TGCAGTGCTACCCCATCAGTGGCGGGAGAGGGAAGTTATGAGCAGTTCTTC	CSATPSVAGEGSYEQFF
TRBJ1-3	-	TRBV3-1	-	TGTGCCAGCAGCCAGAGTGAGCGCGTTGGAAACACCATATATTTT	CASSQSERVGNTIYF
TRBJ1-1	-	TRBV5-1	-	TGCGCCAGCAGCTTCCACAGTGACACTGAAGCTTTCTTT	CASSFHSDTEAFF
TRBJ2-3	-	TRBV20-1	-	TGCAGTGCTAGTTACGGGACTAGCACAGATACGCAGTATTTT	CSASYGTSTDTQYF
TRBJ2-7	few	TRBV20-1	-	TGCAGTGCTAGAGATCTCCTTAATATACGCTACGAGCAGTACTTC	CSARDLLNIRYEQYF
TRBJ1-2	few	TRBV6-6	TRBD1	TGTGCCAGCGGACAGGTCTATGGCTACACCTTC	CASGQVYGYTF
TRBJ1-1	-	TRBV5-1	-	TGCGCCAGCAGCTTGGGGGAGAGGTATACTGAAGCTTTCTTT	CASSLGERYTEAFF
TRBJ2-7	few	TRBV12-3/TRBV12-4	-	TGTGCCAGCAGCCACGGGTTTTCCTACGAGCAGTACTTC	CASSHGFSYEQYF
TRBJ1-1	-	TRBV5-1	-	TGCGCCAGCCAGGGACCGGAGCATGAAGCTTTCTTT	CASQGPEHEAFF
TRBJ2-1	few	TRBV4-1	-	TGCGCCAGCAGCCAAGCGGGTGGGTACAATGAGCAGTTCTTC	CASSQAGGYNEQFF
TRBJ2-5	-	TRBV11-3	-	TGTGCCAGCAGCTCGACTACGTCCTTTGGGGGGATAAAGACCCAGTACTTC	CASSSTTSFGGIKTQYF
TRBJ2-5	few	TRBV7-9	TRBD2	TGTGCCAGCAGCTTAGGGAGTACTAGCGGCGGAGGGGAGACCCAGTACTTC	CASSLGSTSGGGETQYF
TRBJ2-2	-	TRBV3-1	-	TGTGCCACCAGCCAAGGTCAGAGGGGAGTAACCGGGGAGCTGTTTTTT	CATSQGQRGVTGELFF
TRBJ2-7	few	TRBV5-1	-	TGCGCCAGCAGCTTGGTTCGGCAGACCGACTACGAGCAGTACTTC	CASSLVRQTDYEQYF
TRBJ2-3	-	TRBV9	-	TGTGCCAGCAGCGTAGAGGTCTTCACAGATACGCAGTATTTT	CASSVEVFTDTQYF
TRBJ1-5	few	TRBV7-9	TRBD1	TGTGCCATCGGGACAGCTTCAAATAGCAATCAGCCCCAGCATTTT	CAIGTASNSNQPQHF
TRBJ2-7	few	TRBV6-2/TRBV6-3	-	TGTGCCAGCAGGACAGGAAGCTCCTACGAGCAGTACTTC	CASRTGSSYEQYF
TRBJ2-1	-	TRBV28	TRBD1	TGTGCCAGCAGTTTACAGGCCGGGACAGTTAATGAGCAGTTCTTC	CASSLQAGTVNEQFF
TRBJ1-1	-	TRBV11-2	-	TGTGCCAGCAGCATGTTCATGAACACTGAAGCTTTCTTT	CASSMFMNTEAFF
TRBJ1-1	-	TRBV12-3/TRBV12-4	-	TGTGCCAGCAGCTTCAGACGGAACACTGAAGCTTTCTTT	CASSFRRNTEAFF
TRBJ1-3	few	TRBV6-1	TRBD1	TGTGCCAGCAGCCGTGTCGGGACAGCCTCTGGAAACACCATATATTTT	CASSRVGTASGNTIYF
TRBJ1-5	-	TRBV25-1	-	TGTGCCAGCACGCGGAATCAGCCCCAGCATTTT	CASTRNQPQHF
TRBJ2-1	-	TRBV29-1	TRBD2	TGCAGCGTTCCTACTAGCGGATTTTACAATGAGCAGTTCTTC	CSVPTSGFYNEQFF
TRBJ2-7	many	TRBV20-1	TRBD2	TGCAGTGCTAGTTTTCAGGCTAGCGGGAGTCGCGAGCAGTACTTC	CSASFQASGSREQYF
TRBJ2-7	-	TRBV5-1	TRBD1	TGCGCCAGCAGCGCCCCGGGACAGGGCTACGAGCAGTACTTC	CASSAPGQGYEQYF
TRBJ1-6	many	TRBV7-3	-	TGTGCCAGCAGCTTATCCGGTTCCTTCCTCTCACCCCTCCACTTT	CASSLSGSFLSPLHF
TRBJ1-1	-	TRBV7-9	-	TGTGCCAGCAGCTTAGCGTCAGTTATGAACACTGAAGCTTTCTTT	CASSLASVMNTEAFF
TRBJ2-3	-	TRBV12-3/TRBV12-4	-	TGTGCCAGCCAAAGAGATACGCAGTATTTT	CASQRDTQYF
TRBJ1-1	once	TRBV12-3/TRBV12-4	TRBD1	TGTGCCAGCAGTTTCTACCGGGACAGGGGGCTAGCTGAAGCTTTCTTT	CASSFYRDRGLAEAFF
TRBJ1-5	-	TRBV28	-	TGTGCCAGCAGTTTGGGGCGGTGGAATCAGCCCCAGCATTTT	CASSLGRWNQPQHF
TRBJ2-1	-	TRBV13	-	TGTGCCAGCAGCTCCACTACAGATTTCTCCTACAATGAGCAGTTCTTC	CASSSTTDFSYNEQFF
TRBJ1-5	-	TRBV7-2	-	TGTGCCAGCAGCCCACCCCCCGAACATGCGAGCAATCAGCCCCAGCATTTT	CASSPPPEHASNQPQHF
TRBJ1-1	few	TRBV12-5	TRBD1	TGTGCTAGTGGTTTGGCGACAGGGGGGAAGTTATACACTGAAGCTTTCTTT	CASGLATGGKLYTEAFF
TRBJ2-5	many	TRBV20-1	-	TGCAGTGCTAGATTGGAGACCCAGTACTTC	CSARLETQYF
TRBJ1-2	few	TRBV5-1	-	TGCGCCAGCAGCTCCGACCCGGGGGGCTACACCTTC	CASSSDPGGYTF
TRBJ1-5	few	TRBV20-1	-	TGCAGTGCTAGGGCACCGGGAGGACAGCCCCAGCATTTT	CSARAPGGQPQHF